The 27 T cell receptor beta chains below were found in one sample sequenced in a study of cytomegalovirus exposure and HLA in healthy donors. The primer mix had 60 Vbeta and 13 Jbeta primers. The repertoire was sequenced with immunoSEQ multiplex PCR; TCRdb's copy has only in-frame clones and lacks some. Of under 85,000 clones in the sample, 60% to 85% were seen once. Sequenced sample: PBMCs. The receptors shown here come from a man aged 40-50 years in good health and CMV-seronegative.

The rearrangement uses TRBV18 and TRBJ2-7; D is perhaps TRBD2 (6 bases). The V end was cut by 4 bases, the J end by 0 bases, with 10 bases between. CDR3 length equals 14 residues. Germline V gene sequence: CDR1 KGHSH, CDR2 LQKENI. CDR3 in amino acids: CASSRDSSSYEQYF. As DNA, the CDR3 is TGTGCCAGCTCACGGGACTCAAGCTCCTACGAGCAGTACTTC.

CDR3 amino acids: CASLSGSTGTGELFF. DNA for the CDR3: TGCGCCAGCCTTAGCGGGAGTACGGGCACCGGGGAGCTGTTTTTT. The chain carries TRBV10-2 and TRBJ2-2, with 9 bases aligning to TRBD2. Germline CDR1 is WSHSY and CDR2 is SAAADI. V lost 8 bases to trimming and J lost 4 bases; unmatched junction nucleotides: 8. The CDR3 covers 15 residues.

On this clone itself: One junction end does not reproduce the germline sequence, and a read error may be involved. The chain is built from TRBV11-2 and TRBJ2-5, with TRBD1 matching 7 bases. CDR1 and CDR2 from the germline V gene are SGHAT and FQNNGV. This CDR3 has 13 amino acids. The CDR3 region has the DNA TGTGCCAGCAGCGTAGACAGGGTGGAGACCCAGTACTTC. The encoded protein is CASSVDRVETQYF.

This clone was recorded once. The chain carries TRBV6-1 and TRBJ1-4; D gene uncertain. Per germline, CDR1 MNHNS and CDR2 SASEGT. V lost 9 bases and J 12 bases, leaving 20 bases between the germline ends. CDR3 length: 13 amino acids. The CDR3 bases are TGTGCCAGAGGTTGGATCGAGCATCGGGAACTGTTTTTT. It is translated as CARGWIEHRELFF.

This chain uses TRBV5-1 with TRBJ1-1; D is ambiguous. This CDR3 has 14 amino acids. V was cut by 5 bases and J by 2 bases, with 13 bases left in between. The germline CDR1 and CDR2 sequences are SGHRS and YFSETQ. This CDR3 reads CASSLAQTNTEAFF. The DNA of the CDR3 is TGCGCCAGCAGTCTGGCACAGACAAACACTGAAGCTTTCTTT.

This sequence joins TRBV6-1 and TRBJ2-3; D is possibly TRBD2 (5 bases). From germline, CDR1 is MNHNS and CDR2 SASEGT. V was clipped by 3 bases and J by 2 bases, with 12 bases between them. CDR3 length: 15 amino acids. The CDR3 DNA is TGTGCCAGCAGTGATCAGCGGCACGCCACAGATACGCAGTATTTT. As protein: CASSDQRHATDTQYF.

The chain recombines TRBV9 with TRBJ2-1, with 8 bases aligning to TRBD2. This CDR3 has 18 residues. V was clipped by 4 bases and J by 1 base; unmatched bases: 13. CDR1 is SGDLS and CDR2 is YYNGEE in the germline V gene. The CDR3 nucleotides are TGTGCCAGCAGCACAGAGGGAGGGACTAGGTTTTCCTACAATGAGCAGTTCTTC. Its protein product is CASSTEGGTRFSYNEQFF.

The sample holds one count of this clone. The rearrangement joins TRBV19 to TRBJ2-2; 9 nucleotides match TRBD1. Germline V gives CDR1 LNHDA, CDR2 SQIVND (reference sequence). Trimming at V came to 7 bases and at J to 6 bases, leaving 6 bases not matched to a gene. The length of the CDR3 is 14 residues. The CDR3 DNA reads TGTGCCAGTACGGACAGGGGAATCGCCGGGGAGCTGTTTTTT. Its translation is CASTDRGIAGELFF.

CDR3 residues: CASSLNTRVLGTGGGNEQFF. CDR3 DNA: TGCGCCAGCAGCTTAAATACAAGGGTATTAGGGACGGGAGGTGGCAATGAGCAGTTCTTC. The J gene is TRBJ2-1, the V gene TRBV5-1; TRBD2 aligns across 7 bases. This CDR3 spans 20 amino acids. The ends lost 2 bases at V and 6 bases at J; junction bases unmatched: 23. The germline V gene encodes CDR1 SGHRS and CDR2 YFSETQ.

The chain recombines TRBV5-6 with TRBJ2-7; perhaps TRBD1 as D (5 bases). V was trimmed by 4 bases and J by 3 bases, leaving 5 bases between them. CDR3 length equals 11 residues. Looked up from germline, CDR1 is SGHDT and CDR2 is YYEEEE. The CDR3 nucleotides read TGTGCCAGCAGCCAGGGCTACGAGCAGTACTTC. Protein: CASSQGYEQYF.

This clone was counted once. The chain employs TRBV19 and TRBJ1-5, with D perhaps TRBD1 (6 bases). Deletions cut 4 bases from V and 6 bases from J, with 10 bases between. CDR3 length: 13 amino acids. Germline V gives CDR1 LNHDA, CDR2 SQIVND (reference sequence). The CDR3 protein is CASSNQGLQPQHF. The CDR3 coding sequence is TGTGCCAGTAGTAACCAGGGGCTTCAGCCCCAGCATTTT.

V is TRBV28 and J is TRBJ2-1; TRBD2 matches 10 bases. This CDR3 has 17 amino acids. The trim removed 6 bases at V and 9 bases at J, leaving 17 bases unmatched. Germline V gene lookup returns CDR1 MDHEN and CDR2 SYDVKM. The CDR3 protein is CASSSPITSGTSSEQFF. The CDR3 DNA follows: TGTGCCAGCAGCTCCCCCATCACTAGCGGGACTTCCAGTGAGCAGTTCTTC.

The CDR3 spells CASSRSGGRGEKLFF. CDR3 nucleotides: TGTGCCAGCAGTCGATCAGGGGGCAGAGGGGAAAAACTGTTTTTT. The rearrangement links TRBV28 to TRBJ1-4, with TRBD1 matching over 8 bases. V dropped 5 bases and J dropped 8; count of bases not matched to a gene: 10. The CDR3 runs 15 residues. The V gene's germline CDR1 is MDHEN and CDR2 SYDVKM.

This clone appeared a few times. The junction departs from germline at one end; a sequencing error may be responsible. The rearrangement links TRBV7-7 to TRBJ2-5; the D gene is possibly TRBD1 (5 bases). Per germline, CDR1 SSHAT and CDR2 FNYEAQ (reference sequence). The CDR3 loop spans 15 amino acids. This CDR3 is CASSSGRAYQETQYF. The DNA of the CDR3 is TGTGCTAGCAGCTCCGGCAGGGCGTACCAAGAGACCCAGTACTTC.

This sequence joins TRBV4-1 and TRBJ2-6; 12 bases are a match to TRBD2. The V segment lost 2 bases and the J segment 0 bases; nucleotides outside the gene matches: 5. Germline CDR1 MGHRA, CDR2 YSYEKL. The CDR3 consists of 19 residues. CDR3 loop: CASSQSTSGGLSGANVLTF. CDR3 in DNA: TGCGCCAGCAGCCAATCGACTAGCGGGGGACTCTCTGGGGCCAACGTCCTGACTTTC.

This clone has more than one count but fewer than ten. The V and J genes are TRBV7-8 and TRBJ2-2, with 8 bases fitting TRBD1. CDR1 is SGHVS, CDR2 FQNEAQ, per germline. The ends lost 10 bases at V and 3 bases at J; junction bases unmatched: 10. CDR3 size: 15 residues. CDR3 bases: TGTGCCACCAGAGGACAGGGAGTAGACACCGGGGAGCTGTTTTTT. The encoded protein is CATRGQGVDTGELFF.

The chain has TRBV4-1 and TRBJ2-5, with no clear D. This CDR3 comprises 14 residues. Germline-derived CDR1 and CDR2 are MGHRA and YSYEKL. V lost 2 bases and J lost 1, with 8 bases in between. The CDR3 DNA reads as TGCGCCAGCAGCCAAACGTCGGGCCAAGAGACCCAGTACTTC. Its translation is CASSQTSGQETQYF.

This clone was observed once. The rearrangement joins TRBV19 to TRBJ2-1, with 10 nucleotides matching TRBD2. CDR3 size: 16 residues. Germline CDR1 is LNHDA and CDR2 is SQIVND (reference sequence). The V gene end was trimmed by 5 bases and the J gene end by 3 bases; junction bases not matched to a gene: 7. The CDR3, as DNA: TGTGCCAGTAGTCCAGGGACTAGCGCACGCTACAATGAGCAGTTCTTC. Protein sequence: CASSPGTSARYNEQFF.

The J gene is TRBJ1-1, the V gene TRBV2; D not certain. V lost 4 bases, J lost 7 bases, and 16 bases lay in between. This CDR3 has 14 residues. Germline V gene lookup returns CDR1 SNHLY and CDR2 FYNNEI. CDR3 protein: CASSGLEALGEAFF. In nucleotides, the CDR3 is TGTGCCAGCAGTGGGTTGGAGGCGCTCGGTGAAGCTTTCTTT.

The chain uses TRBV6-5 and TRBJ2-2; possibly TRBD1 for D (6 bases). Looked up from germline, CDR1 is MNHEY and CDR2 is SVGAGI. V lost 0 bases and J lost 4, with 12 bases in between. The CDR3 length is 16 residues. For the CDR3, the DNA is TGTGCCAGCAGTTACTCTTATACAGGGCCCACCGGGGAGCTGTTTTTT. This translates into CASSYSYTGPTGELFF.

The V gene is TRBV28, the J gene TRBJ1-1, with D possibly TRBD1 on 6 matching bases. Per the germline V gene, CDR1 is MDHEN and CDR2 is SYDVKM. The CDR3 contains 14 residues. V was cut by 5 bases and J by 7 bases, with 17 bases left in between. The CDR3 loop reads CASSVPRGLGEAFF. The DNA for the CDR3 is TGTGCCAGCAGTGTCCCCAGGGGCCTGGGTGAAGCTTTCTTT.

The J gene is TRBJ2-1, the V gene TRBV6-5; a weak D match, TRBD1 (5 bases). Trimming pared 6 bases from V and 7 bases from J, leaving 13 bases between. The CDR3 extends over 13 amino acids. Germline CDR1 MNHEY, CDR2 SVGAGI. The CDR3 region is CASRSQGVNEQFF. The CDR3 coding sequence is TGTGCCAGCAGATCGCAGGGCGTTAATGAGCAGTTCTTC.

CDR3 amino acids: CASSLGSPSGRGEQFF. In DNA form, the CDR3 reads TGTGCCAGCAGCTTAGGAAGTCCTAGCGGGAGAGGTGAGCAGTTCTTC. The J gene is TRBJ2-1, the V gene TRBV7-2; TRBD2 agrees at 10 bases. V dropped 1 base and J dropped 9; count of bases not matched to a gene: 9. The germline gives CDR1 SGHTA, CDR2 FQGNSA. CDR3 size: 16 residues.

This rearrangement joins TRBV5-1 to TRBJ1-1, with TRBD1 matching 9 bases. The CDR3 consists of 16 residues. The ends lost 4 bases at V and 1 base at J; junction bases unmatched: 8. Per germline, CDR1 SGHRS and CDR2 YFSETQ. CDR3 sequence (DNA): TGCGCCAGCAGCCCCTTACAGGGGGCGAGGAACACTGAAGCTTTCTTT. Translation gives CASSPLQGARNTEAFF.

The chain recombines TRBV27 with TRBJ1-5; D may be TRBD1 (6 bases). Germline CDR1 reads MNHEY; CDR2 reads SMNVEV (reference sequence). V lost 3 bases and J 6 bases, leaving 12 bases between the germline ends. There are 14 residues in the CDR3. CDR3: CASSLVQGFQPQHF. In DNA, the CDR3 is TGTGCCAGCAGTTTGGTACAGGGTTTTCAGCCCCAGCATTTT.

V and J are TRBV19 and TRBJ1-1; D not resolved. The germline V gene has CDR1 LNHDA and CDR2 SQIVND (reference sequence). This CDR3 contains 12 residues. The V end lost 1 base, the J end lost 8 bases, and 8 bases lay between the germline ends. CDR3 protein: CASSIGGGEAFF. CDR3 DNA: TGTGCCAGTAGTATAGGGGGAGGGGAAGCTTTCTTT.

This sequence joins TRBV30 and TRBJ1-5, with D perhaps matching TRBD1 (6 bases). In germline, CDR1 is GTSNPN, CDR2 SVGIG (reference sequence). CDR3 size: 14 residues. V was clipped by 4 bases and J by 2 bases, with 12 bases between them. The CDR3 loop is CAWTATGGNQPQHF. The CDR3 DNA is TGTGCCTGGACCGCGACAGGAGGCAATCAGCCCCAGCATTTT.